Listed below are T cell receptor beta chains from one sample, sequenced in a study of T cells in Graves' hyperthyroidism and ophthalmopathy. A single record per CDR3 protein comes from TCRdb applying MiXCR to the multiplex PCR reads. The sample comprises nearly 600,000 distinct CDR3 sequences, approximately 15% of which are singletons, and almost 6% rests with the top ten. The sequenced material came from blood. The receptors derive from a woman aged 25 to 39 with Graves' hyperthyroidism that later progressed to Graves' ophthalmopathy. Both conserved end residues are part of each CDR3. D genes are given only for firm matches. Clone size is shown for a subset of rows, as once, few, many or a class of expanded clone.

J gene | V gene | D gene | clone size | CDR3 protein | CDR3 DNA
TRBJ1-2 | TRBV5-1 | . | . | CASSLVADTANYGYTF | TGCGCCAGCAGCTTGGTAGCGGACACTGCTAACTATGGCTACACCTTC
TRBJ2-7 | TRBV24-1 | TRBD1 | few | CATGQGDERYF | TGTGCCACCGGACAGGGCGACGAGCGGTACTTC
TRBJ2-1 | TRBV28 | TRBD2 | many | CASSLLTGGPFNEQFF | TGTGCCAGCAGTTTATTGACGGGAGGGCCTTTCAATGAGCAGTTCTTC
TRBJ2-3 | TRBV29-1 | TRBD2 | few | CSVFSGRSSTDTQYF | TGCAGCGTTTTTAGCGGGAGGTCTAGCACAGATACGCAGTATTTT
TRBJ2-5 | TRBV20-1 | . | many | CSASVYQETQYF | TGCAGTGCTAGTGTGTACCAAGAGACCCAGTACTTC
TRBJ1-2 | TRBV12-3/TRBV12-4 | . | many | CASSLSGGASDGYTF | TGTGCCAGCAGCCTCTCCGGGGGCGCGTCCGATGGCTACACCTTC
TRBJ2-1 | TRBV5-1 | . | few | CASSLGGADNEQFF | TGCGCCAGCAGCTTGGGAGGCGCGGATAATGAGCAGTTCTTC
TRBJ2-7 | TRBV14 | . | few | CASSQDFPAGHYEQYF | TGTGCCAGCAGCCAAGACTTTCCAGCGGGCCACTACGAGCAGTACTTC
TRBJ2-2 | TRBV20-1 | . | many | CSADRFNTGELFF | TGCAGTGCAGACAGATTTAACACCGGGGAGCTGTTTTTT
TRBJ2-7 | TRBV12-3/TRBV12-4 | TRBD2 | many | CASRRLAGGPNEQYF | TGTGCCAGCAGAAGACTAGCGGGAGGGCCCAACGAGCAGTACTTC